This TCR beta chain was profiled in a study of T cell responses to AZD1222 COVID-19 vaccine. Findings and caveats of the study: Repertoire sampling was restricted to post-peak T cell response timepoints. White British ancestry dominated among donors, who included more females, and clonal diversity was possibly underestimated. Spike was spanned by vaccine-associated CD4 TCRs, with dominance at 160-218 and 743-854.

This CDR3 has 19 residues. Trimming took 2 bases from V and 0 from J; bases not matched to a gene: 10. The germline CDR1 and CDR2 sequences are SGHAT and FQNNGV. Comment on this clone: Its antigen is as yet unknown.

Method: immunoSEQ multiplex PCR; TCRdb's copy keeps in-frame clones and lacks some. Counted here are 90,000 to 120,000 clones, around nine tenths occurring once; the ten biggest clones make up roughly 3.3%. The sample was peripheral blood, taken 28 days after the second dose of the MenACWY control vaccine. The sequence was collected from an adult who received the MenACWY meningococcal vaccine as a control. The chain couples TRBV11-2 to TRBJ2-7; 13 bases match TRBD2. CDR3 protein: CASSLKEGLAGSRSYEQYF. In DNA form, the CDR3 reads TGTGCCAGCAGCTTAAAGGAGGGACTAGCGGGGTCCCGCTCCTACGAGCAGTACTTC.